The source of this T cell receptor (beta chain) is a study of lymphopenia after photon versus proton radiotherapy. Overall study findings and caveats: In patients who died, overall survival fell as post-nadir TCR diversity dropped more. Authors raise, but do not show, better survival with proton therapy. Post-nadir diversity loss with photons came from oligoclonal expansion, particularly CD8+ Temra cells. Relative stability marked proton patients; photon patients lost diversity and naive cells.

This clone was found once. The antigen remains unidentified. The repertoire was sequenced with immunoSEQ multiplex PCR; TCRdb's copy has only in-frame clones and lacks some. This sample has about 16,000 clones; under 90% occur once, and the top ten carry roughly 12%. The germline gives CDR1 LNHNV, CDR2 YYDKDF (reference sequence). V gave up 1 base and J gave up 5 bases, with 12 bases separating them. This CDR3 has 15 amino acids. The receptor's source is a man aged 70-80 years with pancreatic cancer. The J gene is TRBJ2-1, the V gene TRBV15; D might be TRBD1 (5 bases). This material consisted of peripheral blood, taken from a patient treated with proton-based radiotherapy. The CDR3 loop reads CATSRAGLRNNEQFF. The CDR3 DNA reads as TGTGCCACCAGCAGAGCAGGGCTCCGAAACAATGAGCAGTTCTTC.